Detailed here is one TCR beta chain. The sample belongs to a study of control samples from healthy donors and cancer patients. This CDR3 has 14 amino acids. V dropped 6 bases and J dropped 1; count of bases not matched to a gene: 5. Germline CDR1 MNHEY, CDR2 SVGAGI. Libraries were prepared by immunoSEQ multiplex PCR; TCRdb keeps only in-frame clonotypes and omits some of them. The sample consists of under 75,000 clones, less than 95% of them appearing once. The rearrangement uses TRBV6-5 and TRBJ1-1, with 7 positions matching TRBD1. This receptor was obtained from a woman aged 45-65 years with colorectal cancer. The sample comprised PBMCs. The DNA for the CDR3 is TGTGCCAGCAGGGGACAGTTTGGGAACACTGAAGCTTTCTTT. This translates into CASRGQFGNTEAFF.